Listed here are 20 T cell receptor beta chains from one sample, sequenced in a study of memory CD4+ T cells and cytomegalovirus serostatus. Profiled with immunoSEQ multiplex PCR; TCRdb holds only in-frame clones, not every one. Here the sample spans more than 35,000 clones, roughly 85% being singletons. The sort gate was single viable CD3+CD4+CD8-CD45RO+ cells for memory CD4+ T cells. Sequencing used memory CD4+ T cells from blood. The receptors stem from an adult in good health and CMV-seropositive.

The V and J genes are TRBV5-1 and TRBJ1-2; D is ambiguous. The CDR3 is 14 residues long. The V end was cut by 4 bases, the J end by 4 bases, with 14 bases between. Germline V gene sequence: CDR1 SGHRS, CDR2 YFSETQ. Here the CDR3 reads CASSTQDGAYGYTF. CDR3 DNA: TGCGCCAGCAGCACCCAGGACGGCGCCTATGGCTACACCTTC.

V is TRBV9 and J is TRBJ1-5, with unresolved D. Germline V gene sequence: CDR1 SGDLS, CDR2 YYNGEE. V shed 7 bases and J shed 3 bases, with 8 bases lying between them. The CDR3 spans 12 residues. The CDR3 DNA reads TGTGCCAGCGGCAGACTCAATCAGCCCCAGCATTTT. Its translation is CASGRLNQPQHF.

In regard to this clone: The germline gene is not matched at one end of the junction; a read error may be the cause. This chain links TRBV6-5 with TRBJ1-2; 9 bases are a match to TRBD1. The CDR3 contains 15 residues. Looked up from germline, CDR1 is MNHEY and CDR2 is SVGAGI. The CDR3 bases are TGTGCCGGCAGTTACTCAAACAGGGGGCTCGATGGCTACACCTTC. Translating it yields CAGSYSNRGLDGYTF.

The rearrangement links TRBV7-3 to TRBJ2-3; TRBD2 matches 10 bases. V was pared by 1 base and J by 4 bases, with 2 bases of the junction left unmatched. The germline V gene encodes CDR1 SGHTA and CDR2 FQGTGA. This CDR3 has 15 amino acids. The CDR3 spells CASSLKAGGSDTQYF. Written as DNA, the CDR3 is TGTGCCAGCAGCTTAAAAGCGGGAGGGTCAGATACGCAGTATTTT.

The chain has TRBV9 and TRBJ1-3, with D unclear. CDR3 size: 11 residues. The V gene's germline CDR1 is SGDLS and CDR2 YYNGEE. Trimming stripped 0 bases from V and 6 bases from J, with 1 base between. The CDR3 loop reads CASSVENTIYF. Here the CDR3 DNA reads TGTGCCAGCAGCGTAGAAAACACCATATATTTT.

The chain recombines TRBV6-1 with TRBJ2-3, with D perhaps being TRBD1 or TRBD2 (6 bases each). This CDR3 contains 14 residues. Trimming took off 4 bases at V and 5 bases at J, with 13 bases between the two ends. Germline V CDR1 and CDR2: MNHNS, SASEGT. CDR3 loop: CASSAGGLVDTQYF. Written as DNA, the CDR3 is TGTGCCAGCAGTGCTGGGGGGCTGGTAGATACGCAGTATTTT.

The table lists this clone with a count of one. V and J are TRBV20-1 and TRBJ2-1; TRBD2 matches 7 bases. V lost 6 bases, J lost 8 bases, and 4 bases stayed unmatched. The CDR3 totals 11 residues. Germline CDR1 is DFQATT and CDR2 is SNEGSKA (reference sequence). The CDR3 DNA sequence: TGCAGTGCGACTAGCTCCCATGAGCAGTTCTTC. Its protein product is CSATSSHEQFF.

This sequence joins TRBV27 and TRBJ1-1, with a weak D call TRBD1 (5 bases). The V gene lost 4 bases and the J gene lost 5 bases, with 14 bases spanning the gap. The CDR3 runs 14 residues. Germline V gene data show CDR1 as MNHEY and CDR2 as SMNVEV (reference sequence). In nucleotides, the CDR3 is TGTGCCAGCAGTTCCGGCAGGGCGGGGACTGAAGCTTTCTTT. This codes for CASSSGRAGTEAFF.

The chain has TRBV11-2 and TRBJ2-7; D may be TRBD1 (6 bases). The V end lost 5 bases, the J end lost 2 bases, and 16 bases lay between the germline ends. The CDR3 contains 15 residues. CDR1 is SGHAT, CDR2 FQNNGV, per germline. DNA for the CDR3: TGTGCCAGCAGCGGGGGACACCGGCCCCCCTACGAGCAGTACTTC. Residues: CASSGGHRPPYEQYF.

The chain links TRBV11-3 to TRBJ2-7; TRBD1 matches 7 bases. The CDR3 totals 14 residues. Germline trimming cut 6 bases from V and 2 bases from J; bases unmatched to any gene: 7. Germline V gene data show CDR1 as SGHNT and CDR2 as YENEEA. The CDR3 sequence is CASRTVRGPYEQYF. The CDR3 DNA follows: TGTGCCAGCAGAACGGTGAGGGGGCCCTACGAGCAGTACTTC.

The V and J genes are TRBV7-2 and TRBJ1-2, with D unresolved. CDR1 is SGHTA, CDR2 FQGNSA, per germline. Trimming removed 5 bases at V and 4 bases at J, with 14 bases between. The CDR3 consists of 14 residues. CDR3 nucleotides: TGTGCCAGCAGCGGGGTAAGGACGTTCTATGGCTACACCTTC. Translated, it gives CASSGVRTFYGYTF.

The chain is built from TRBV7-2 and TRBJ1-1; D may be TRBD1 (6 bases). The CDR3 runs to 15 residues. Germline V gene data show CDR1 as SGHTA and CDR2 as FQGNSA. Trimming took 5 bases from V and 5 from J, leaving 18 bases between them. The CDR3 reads CASSPHGGAVTEAFF. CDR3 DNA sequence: TGTGCCAGCAGCCCACATGGGGGGGCGGTTACTGAAGCTTTCTTT.

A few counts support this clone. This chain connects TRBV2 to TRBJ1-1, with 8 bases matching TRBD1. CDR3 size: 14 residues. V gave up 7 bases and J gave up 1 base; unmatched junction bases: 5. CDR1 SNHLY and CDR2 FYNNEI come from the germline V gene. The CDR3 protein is CASTRTGQNTEAFF. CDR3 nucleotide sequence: TGTGCCAGCACCCGGACAGGGCAGAACACTGAAGCTTTCTTT.

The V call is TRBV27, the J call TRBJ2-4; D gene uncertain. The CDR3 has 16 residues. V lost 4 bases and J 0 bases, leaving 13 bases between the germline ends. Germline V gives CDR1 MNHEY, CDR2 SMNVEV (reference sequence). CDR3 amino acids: CASSSYQKLAKNIQYF. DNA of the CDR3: TGTGCCAGCAGTTCGTACCAAAAGCTAGCCAAAAACATTCAGTACTTC.

CDR3 sequence: CASVRDRGARGANVLTF. The CDR3 DNA is TGTGCCAGCGTTAGGGACAGGGGGGCTCGGGGGGCCAACGTCCTGACTTTC. The chain is built from TRBV2 and TRBJ2-6, with TRBD1 matching over 11 bases. Germline V gene data show CDR1 as SNHLY and CDR2 as FYNNEI. The CDR3 consists of 17 residues. The junction had 10 bases not matched to a gene; V was cut back by 8 bases and J by 4 bases.

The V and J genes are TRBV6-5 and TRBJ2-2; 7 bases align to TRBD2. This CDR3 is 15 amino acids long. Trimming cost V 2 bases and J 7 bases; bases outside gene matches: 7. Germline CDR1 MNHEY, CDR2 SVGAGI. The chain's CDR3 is CASSYRASGGGELFF. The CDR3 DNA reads TGTGCCAGCAGTTACAGGGCTAGCGGCGGCGGGGAGCTGTTTTTT.

Written as DNA, the CDR3 is TGTGCCAGCAGTGAAGCCAGTGGCCTCAGCGAGCAGTACTTC. Encoded protein: CASSEASGLSEQYF. The rearrangement uses TRBV2 and TRBJ2-7; D gene ambiguous. The CDR3 is 14 residues long. Germline V gives CDR1 SNHLY, CDR2 FYNNEI. Trimming left V 0 bases short and J 6 bases short, with 12 bases between.

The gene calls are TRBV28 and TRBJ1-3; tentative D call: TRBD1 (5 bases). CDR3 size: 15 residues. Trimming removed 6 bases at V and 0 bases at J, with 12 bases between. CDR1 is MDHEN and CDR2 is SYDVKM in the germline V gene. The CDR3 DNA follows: TGTGCCAGCAGCTGGTTACAGGCCTCTGGAAACACCATATATTTT. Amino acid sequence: CASSWLQASGNTIYF.

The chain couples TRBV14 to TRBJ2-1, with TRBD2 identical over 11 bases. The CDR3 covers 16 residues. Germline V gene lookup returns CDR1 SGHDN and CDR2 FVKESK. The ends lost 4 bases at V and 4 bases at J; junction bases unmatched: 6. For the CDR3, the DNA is TGTGCCAGCAGCCCTTCGGCTAGCGGGAGGTACAATGAGCAGTTCTTC. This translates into CASSPSASGRYNEQFF.

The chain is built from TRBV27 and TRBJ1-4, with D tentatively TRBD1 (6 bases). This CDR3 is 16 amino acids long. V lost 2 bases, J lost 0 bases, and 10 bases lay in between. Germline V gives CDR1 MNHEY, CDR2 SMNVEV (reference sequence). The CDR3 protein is CASSLKSGATNEKLFF. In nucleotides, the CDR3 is TGTGCCAGCAGTTTAAAATCAGGGGCAACTAATGAAAAACTGTTTTTT.